This is a list of T cell receptor beta chains from one sample in a study of glioma-infiltrating T cells. TCRdb used MiXCR to reprocess the multiplex PCR reads, holding one entry per CDR3 protein. The sample lists about 44,000 distinct CDR3 sequences, around 20% occurring once. The sequencing sample was made of glioma tissue, nonneoplastic brain tissue, or PBMCs (not recorded which). The source of these receptors is a human donor with low-grade glioma or glioblastoma, undergoing nonglioma brain surgery, or in good health (not recorded which). Both conserved end residues are part of each CDR3. The D gene is left open where the match is weak. Size tells how often a clone was seen (once, few, many) or the class of an expanded clone, and some rows leave it out.

cdr3_length	d_call	v_call	clone_size	j_call	cdr3_nt	cdr3_aa
13	-	TRBV4-1	many	TRBJ1-1	TGCGCCAGCAGCCAAGAGGGCGACACTGAAGCTTTCTTT	CASSQEGDTEAFF
13	-	TRBV2	many	TRBJ1-5	TGTGCCAGCGGCCGGGGATGGGATCAGCCCCAGCATTTT	CASGRGWDQPQHF
16	TRBD1	TRBV29-1	few	TRBJ1-2	TGCAGCGTTGAACTCATACCGGGACAGGGGAACTATGGCTACACCTTC	CSVELIPGQGNYGYTF
17	-	TRBV27	many	TRBJ1-6	TGTGCCAGCAGTTTATCGGTTCAGGGGCAGATTTATTCACCCCTCCACTTT	CASSLSVQGQIYSPLHF
17	TRBD1	TRBV7-9	-	TRBJ2-1	TGTGCCAGCAGCTCAAAAGGACAGGGTCAGGACTACAATGAGCAGTTCTTC	CASSSKGQGQDYNEQFF
13	-	TRBV28	-	TRBJ1-1	TGTGCCAGCAGTTACATCATGAACACTAAAGCTTTCTTT	CASSYIMNTKAFF
14	TRBD1	TRBV4-1	many	TRBJ1-5	TGCGCCAGCAGCTTGGGACAGGGAGGTCAGCCCCAGCATTTT	CASSLGQGGQPQHF
15	-	TRBV27	medium-sized	TRBJ1-6	TGTGCCAGCAGTCCATGGACAGTTTTTTATTCACCCCTCCACTTT	CASSPWTVFYSPLHF
15	-	TRBV4-1	many	TRBJ2-3	TGCGCCAGCAGCCAAGATCCCGACTGGGCAGATACGCAGTATTTT	CASSQDPDWADTQYF
14	-	TRBV6-1	many	TRBJ2-1	TGTGCCAGCAGTCCCTGGGGACTCCGCAATGAGCAGTTCTTC	CASSPWGLRNEQFF
15	-	TRBV6-6	many	TRBJ2-1	TGTGCCAGCAGTTACGTTGGGACCTACGACAATGAGCAGTTCTTC	CASSYVGTYDNEQFF
17	-	TRBV10-3	many	TRBJ2-6	TGTGCCATCAGTGACGCCGACAGCGCCTCAGGGGCCAACGTCCTGACTTTC	CAISDADSASGANVLTF
15	-	TRBV4-1	many	TRBJ1-3	TGCGCCAGCAGCCAACTGACTAACTCTGGAAACACCATATATTTT	CASSQLTNSGNTIYF
13	-	TRBV7-8	many	TRBJ1-2	TGTGCCAGCAGCTCCACAGGGACTTATGGCTACACCTTC	CASSSTGTYGYTF
12	-	TRBV7-9	many	TRBJ2-5	TGTGCCAGCAGCTTCTATACGGAGACCCAGTACTTC	CASSFYTETQYF
15	-	TRBV4-1	many	TRBJ2-5	TGCGCCAGCAGCCAAATAGAAGGAGCAGGGGAGACCCAGTACTTC	CASSQIEGAGETQYF
14	-	TRBV20-1	-	TRBJ1-2	TGCAGTGCTAATTGGACCCAGAGAAACTATGGCTACACCTTC	CSANWTQRNYGYTF
13	-	TRBV7-2	-	TRBJ2-5	TGTGCCAGCGGCCCACCCCATCAAGAGACCCAGTACTTC	CASGPPHQETQYF
11	-	TRBV28	many	TRBJ1-1	TGTGCCAGCGGTGAGGTCCGAGAAGCTTTCTTT	CASGEVREAFF
16	TRBD2	TRBV5-6	-	TRBJ2-1	TGTGCCAGCAGCTTGACTAGCGGGGGCCGCTACAATGAGCAGTTCTTC	CASSLTSGGRYNEQFF
16	TRBD2	TRBV6-1	many	TRBJ2-7	TGTGCCAGCAGTCAACCTAGAGGTAGCGGGGCCTACGAGCAGTACTTC	CASSQPRGSGAYEQYF
12	-	TRBV4-2	many	TRBJ2-1	TGTGCCAGCAGTCAAATAGGGGGTCGGCAGTTCTTC	CASSQIGGRQFF
16	-	TRBV5-4	-	TRBJ2-3	TGTGCCAGCAGCGTGGGTTCCACGACTAGCACAGATACGCAGTATTTT	CASSVGSTTSTDTQYF
15	TRBD1	TRBV7-9	many	TRBJ2-5	TGTGCCAGCAGCGACCTACAGGGGTGGAGGGAGACCCAGTACTTC	CASSDLQGWRETQYF
12	-	TRBV30	few	TRBJ2-3	TGTGCCTTATGGACAGGCACAGATACGCAGTATTTT	CALWTGTDTQYF
15	-	TRBV20-1	-	TRBJ2-7	TGCAGTGCTAGAGATGTAGGAAGGGGCTCCTACGGGCAGTACTTC	CSARDVGRGSYGQYF
16	-	TRBV25-1	many	TRBJ2-7	TGTGCCAGCAGTGACCACCGGGCCGCTAAGTTCTACGAGCAGTACTTC	CASSDHRAAKFYEQYF